This T cell receptor (beta chain) was sequenced in a study of blood T cell repertoires in COVID-19. Study overall: The study drew acute and convalescent COVID-19 samples from the United States, Italy and Spain.

The CDR3 sequence is 10 residues long. V was clipped by 7 bases and J by 5 bases, with 5 bases between them. CDR1 is LGHNA, CDR2 YSLEER, per germline. The assay was immunoSEQ multiplex PCR, and TCRdb's table has in-frame clones only and misses some. The sample contains tens of thousands of clones, around 90% of which appear only once. The chain has TRBV4-3 and TRBJ2-5; D is uncertain. The source is a man aged 55 to 69 with COVID-19, enrolled during active disease. The sample comprised peripheral blood. CDR3 coding DNA: TGCGCCAGCACCGCGGAGACCCAGTACTTC. Encoded protein: CASTAETQYF.